One and the same sample provided the 7 T cell receptor beta chains below, sequenced in a study of tumor-infiltrating lymphocytes in primary liver carcinoma. A primer in the constant region served to generate TCR beta cDNA from around 500 ng of total RNA. Library construction for TCR beta comprised three nested multiplex PCR rounds performed with slightly modified ARM-PCR. The study ran its first two PCR rounds for nine to ten cycles each, using TRBV1-TRBV30 forward primers and a C-beta reverse primer. TCRdb independently ran MiXCR on the multiplex PCR reads; one entry per CDR3 protein. Of about 100,000 distinct CDR3 sequences listed, about 70% are singletons. Co-extraction yielded RNA and DNA from approximately 22-30 mg of unsorted bulk tissue. The sample taken for sequencing was liver tumor tissue from sampling region 2. As for subset: tumor region T2, inferior pole. Receptors originate from an older woman with primary liver carcinoma and hepatitis B virus infection.

This clonotype was picked up a small number of times. The chain is built from TRBV28 and TRBJ2-3; 7 nucleotides align to TRBD2. V shed 4 bases and J 4 bases; nucleotides not matched to a gene: 14. Germline loops: CDR1 MDHEN, CDR2 SYDVKM. The CDR3 extends over 17 amino acids. This CDR3 is CASSSNVAGVPADTQYF. DNA for the CDR3: TGTGCCAGCAGTTCCAACGTGGCGGGAGTCCCTGCAGATACGCAGTATTTT.

This clonotype rates as medium-sized. The chain couples TRBV11-2 to TRBJ2-7, with D hard to call. The germline gives CDR1 SGHAT, CDR2 FQNNGV. CDR3 size: 12 residues. V lost 5 bases, J lost 3 bases, and 8 bases lay in between. CDR3 sequence (DNA): TGTGCCAGCAGCCCGGATTTCTACGAGCAGTACTTC. It encodes CASSPDFYEQYF.

The table lists this clonotype with many counts. This chain connects TRBV29-1 to TRBJ2-7, with 8 nucleotides matching TRBD1. In germline, CDR1 is SQVTM, CDR2 ANQGSEA. The ends lost 6 bases at V and 7 bases at J; junction bases unmatched: 11. This CDR3 spans 13 amino acids. The CDR3 DNA reads TGCAGCGTCCAAAGGACAGGGACGGGTGAGCAGTACTTC. It translates to CSVQRTGTGEQYF.

Of note for this clonotype: Given a much more abundant clone one base away, this may be a read error. The chain has TRBV10-3 and TRBJ2-3; TRBD1 matches 8 bases. The CDR3 contains 13 residues. Germline V CDR1 and CDR2: ENHRY, SYGVKD. The J segment lost 11 bases and the V segment lost 2 bases, leaving 6 bases of the junction unmatched. CDR3 DNA: TGTGCCATCAGTGAGGGACAGGGTCATATGCAGTATTTT. Its translation is CAISEGQGHMQYF.

The gene calls are TRBV28 and TRBJ1-2; perhaps TRBD1 as D (5 bases). CDR1 is MDHEN, CDR2 SYDVKM, per germline. The CDR3 extends over 13 amino acids. The V and J ends lost 3 bases and 2 bases respectively, with 7 bases between them. CDR3 in DNA: TGTGCCAGCAGTTTGGGGGGGAACTATGGCTACACCTTC. Translating gives CASSLGGNYGYTF.

In regard to this clonotype: One base away lies a much larger clone, so this may be a sequencing read error. The genes are TRBV28 and TRBJ2-7; D is uncertain. This CDR3 contains 14 residues. Germline V gene sequence: CDR1 MDHEN, CDR2 SYDVKM. CDR3 amino acids: CASSHPRNSYEQNF. Here the CDR3 DNA reads TGTGCCAGCAGTCATCCACGGAATTCCTACGAGCAGAACTTC.

This clonotype was observed a handful of times. The chain uses TRBV28 and TRBJ1-5; 8 bases map to TRBD1. V lost 5 bases to trimming and J lost 5 bases; unmatched junction nucleotides: 8. CDR3 length: 15 residues. CDR1 and CDR2 from the germline V gene are MDHEN and SYDVKM. DNA for the CDR3: TGTGCCAGCAGTCCCCGGACAGGGTCAGATCAGCCCCAGCATTTT. Translation: CASSPRTGSDQPQHF.